The entry below describes one TCR beta chain. These data belong to a study of T cells in Graves' hyperthyroidism and ophthalmopathy. The CDR3 loop spans 13 amino acids. Trimming left V 11 bases short and J 0 bases short, with 11 bases between. Germline V CDR1 and CDR2: MNHEY, SMNVEV (reference sequence). RNA transcripts gave rise to amplified TCR beta CDR3 regions. Initially, a first-round RT-PCR of the TCR CDR3 employed the HTBI primer set. TCRdb re-called the multiplex PCR reads through MiXCR, storing one row per CDR3 protein. The data contain 600,000 to 850,000 distinct CDR3 sequences, about 17% of them seen just once; the ten biggest clones take up around 17%. Diagnostic assessment was based on clinical symptoms, serum thyroxine and TRAb, thyroid ultrasound and orbital computed tomography.

The sample comprised blood. The chain joins TRBV27 to TRBJ1-3; D is unresolved. The TCR originated in a woman in her 50s with Graves' hyperthyroidism that later progressed to Graves' ophthalmopathy. CDR3 loop: CASGSGSGNTIYF. The CDR3 nucleotides read TGTGCCTCCGGTTCAGGCTCTGGAAACACCATATATTTT.